This paragraph covers one T cell receptor (beta chain) sequence. What antigen it recognizes has not been identified. No base-level quality is on record; no much larger clone is a single base apart. This sample was taken from a study of cytomegalovirus exposure and HLA in healthy donors (TCRdb year 2017). In the study overall: The 666 repertoires of the first cohort and the 120 validation repertoires were produced on the same platform, according to a later analysis. High-throughput TCR immunosequencing, statistical association of individual TCRs with disease status, and machine learning were combined to predict cytomegalovirus infection status. The study aimed to test whether cataloging public T cell receptors could reveal signatures of past pathogen exposure. Besides the first cohort of around 700 subjects, a separate validation cohort made up of about 120 different subjects was used. The research as a whole found: In vitro tests confirmed that a few of the cytomegalovirus-associated TCR beta chains recognize cytomegalovirus antigens. The authors suggested that the approach could potentially be extended to other disease states and immunological phenotypes. All 120 or so repertoires were used to score co-occurrence in the validation cohort in a later analysis, because that analysis had no HLA typing for the cohort. A later analysis found that TCRs clustered in the first cohort also tended to co-occur in the approximately 120 validation repertoires, with 94% of cluster scores above 0. A total of 150 to 200 TCR beta chains were listed by the study as associated with cytomegalovirus. While some public TCRs were present in many individuals, most TCR sequences turned up only very rarely across donors. Cytomegalovirus status was reported to be diagnosed by the classifier with high specificity and sensitivity in both the original and validation cohorts.

The donors belonged to the validation cohort of around 130 subjects, which was separate from the roughly 670-subject first cohort. The CDR3 runs 14 amino acids, cysteine and phenylalanine included. The DNA shown is the 42-base CDR3, in frame from base 1. Trimming removed 2 bases from V and 1 base from J, leaving 7 bases between the germline ends. Sequences MDHEN (CDR1) and SYDVKM (CDR2) are obtained from the germline V gene. Receptors were amplified or captured by the immunoSEQ multiplex PCR assay. From the authors' description of their analysis: A statistical classification framework was developed to diagnose cytomegalovirus status using the catalog of TCR beta chain sequences. TCRdb obtained this table from immuneACCESS and retained in-frame rearrangements with V and J assigned. These tables miss some clones; where compared with another copy, unresolved V genes account for less than half of the shortfall, and the remainder is unexplained. V and J calls and clone size are given by that table; D and trimming were obtained from the DNA. For this sample there are some 240,000 clones; 80% to 90% appear just once. The ten largest clones take up about 2% of the sample.

Input material: PBMCs. The receptor was derived from a woman between 18 and 29 years old in good health and CMV-seropositive. The sequence is built from TRBV28 and TRBJ2-3, with TRBD1 as a weak D call on 5 bases. In nucleotides, the sequence is TGTGCCAGCAGTTTAAAACAGGGCACAGATACGCAGTATTTT. This yields the protein CASSLKQGTDTQYF. The CDR3, completed at both ends by the reference TRBV28 and TRBJ2-3 genes, gives the full variable domain DVKVTQSSRYLVKRTGEKVFLECVQDMDHENMFWYRQDPGLGLRLIYFSYDVKMKEKGDIPEGYSVSREKKERFSLILESASTNQTSMYLCASSLKQGTDTQYFGPGTRLTVL.